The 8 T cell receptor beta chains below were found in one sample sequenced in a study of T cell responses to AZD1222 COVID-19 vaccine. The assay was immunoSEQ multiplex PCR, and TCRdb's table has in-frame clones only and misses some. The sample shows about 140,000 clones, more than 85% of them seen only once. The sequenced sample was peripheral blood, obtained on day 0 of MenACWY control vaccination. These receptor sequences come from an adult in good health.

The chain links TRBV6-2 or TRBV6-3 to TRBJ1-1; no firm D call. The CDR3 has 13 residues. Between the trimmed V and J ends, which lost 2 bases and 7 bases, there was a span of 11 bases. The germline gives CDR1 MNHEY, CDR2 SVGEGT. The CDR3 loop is CASSYVLGYEAFF. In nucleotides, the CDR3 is TGTGCCAGCAGTTACGTCTTGGGGTATGAAGCTTTCTTT.

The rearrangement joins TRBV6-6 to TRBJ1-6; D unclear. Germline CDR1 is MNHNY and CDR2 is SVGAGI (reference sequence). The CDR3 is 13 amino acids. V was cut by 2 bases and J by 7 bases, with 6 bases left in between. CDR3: CASSYRPNSPLHF. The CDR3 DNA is TGTGCCAGCAGTTACCGGCCCAATTCACCCCTCCACTTT.

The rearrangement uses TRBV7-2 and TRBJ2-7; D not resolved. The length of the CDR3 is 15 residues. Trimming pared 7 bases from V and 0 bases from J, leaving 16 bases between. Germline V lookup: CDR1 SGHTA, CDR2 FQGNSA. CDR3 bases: TGTGCCAGCACGCGGTCAGCCTTGAACTCCTACGAGCAGTACTTC. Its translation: CASTRSALNSYEQYF.

The CDR3 is CASSEQGSNGYTF. The CDR3, as DNA: TGTGCCAGCAGTGAACAGGGTTCGAATGGCTACACCTTC. V is TRBV6-1 and J is TRBJ1-2, with a weak D call TRBD1 (5 bases). This CDR3 is built from 13 residues. V was pared by 2 bases and J by 6 bases, with 10 bases between. Germline assignment: CDR1 MNHNS and CDR2 SASEGT.

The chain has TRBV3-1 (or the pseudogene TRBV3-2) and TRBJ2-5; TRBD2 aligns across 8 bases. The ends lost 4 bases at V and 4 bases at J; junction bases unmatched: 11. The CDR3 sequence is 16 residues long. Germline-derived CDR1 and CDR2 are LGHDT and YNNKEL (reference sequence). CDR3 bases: TGTGCCAGCAGCCCACCGGGACTAGGGTTGAGAGAGACCCAGTACTTC. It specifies CASSPPGLGLRETQYF.

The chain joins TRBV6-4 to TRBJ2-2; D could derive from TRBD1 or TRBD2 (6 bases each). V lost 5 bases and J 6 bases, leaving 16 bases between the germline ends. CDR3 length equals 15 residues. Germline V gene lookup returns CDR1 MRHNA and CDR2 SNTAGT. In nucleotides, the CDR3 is TGTGCCAGCAGTAAGGAGGGGGGAATCGCCGGGGAGCTGTTTTTT. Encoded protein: CASSKEGGIAGELFF.

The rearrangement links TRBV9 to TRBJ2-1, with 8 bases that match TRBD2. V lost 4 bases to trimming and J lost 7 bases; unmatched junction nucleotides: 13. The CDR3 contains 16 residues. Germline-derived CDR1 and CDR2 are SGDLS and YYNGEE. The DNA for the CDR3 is TGTGCCAGCAGCCCGCGGGCCCTAGCGGGTACAAATGAGCAGTTCTTC. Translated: CASSPRALAGTNEQFF.

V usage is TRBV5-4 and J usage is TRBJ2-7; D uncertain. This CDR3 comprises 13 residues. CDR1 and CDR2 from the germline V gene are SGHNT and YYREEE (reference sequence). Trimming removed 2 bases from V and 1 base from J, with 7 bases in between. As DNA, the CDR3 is TGTGCCAGCAGCTTCGCGGATTCCTACGAGCAGTACTTC. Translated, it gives CASSFADSYEQYF.